These 27 T cell receptor beta chains were sequenced from one sample in a study of blood T cells in healthy people across ages. With a J-beta primer mix and a sample-barcoded 5' primer, a second PCR ran 7 to 11 cycles. TCRdb re-analysed the 5' RACE reads in MiXCR, keeping a single row per CDR3 protein. The sample carries some 860,000 distinct CDR3 sequences, around 50% recorded once. The sequenced sample was blood. These receptors all come from a man aged 35 to 55 in good health.

The chain links TRBV15 to TRBJ2-7; the D is unclear. Germline V CDR1 and CDR2: LNHNV, YYDKDF (reference sequence). With 0 bases removed from V and 2 bases from J, the gap between germline ends came to 8 bases. The CDR3 loop spans 14 amino acids. The CDR3 protein is CATSRESTAYEQYF. The CDR3 DNA reads TGTGCCACCAGCAGAGAATCTACAGCCTACGAGCAGTACTTC.

This clonotype was recorded many times. V is TRBV10-3 and J is TRBJ2-3; tentative D call: TRBD2 (5 bases). Germline CDR1 and CDR2: ENHRY and SYGVKD. V was trimmed by 10 bases and J by 8 bases, leaving 13 bases between them. The CDR3 sequence is 11 residues long. DNA of the CDR3: TGTGCCACGGGGTGGGATCGTACGCAGTATTTT. Encoded protein: CATGWDRTQYF.

The rearrangement links TRBV4-1 to TRBJ1-5; D gene ambiguous. CDR1 and CDR2 from the germline V gene are MGHRA and YSYEKL. Trimming pared 4 bases from V and 0 bases from J, leaving 19 bases between. CDR3 length: 18 amino acids. The DNA of the CDR3 is TGCGCCAGCAGCCCCCCCGGGTCGGGGAGATATAGCAATCAGCCCCAGCATTTT. Protein: CASSPPGSGRYSNQPQHF.

This clonotype was seen more than once but under ten times. J is TRBJ2-1 and V is TRBV20-1; no clear D. The V end was cut by 1 base, the J end by 7 bases, with 17 bases between. The V gene's germline CDR1 is DFQATT and CDR2 SNEGSKA (reference sequence). CDR3 size: 15 residues. The CDR3 is CSARAMAVRFNEQFF. The CDR3 coding sequence is TGCAGTGCTAGAGCGATGGCGGTACGGTTTAATGAGCAGTTCTTC.

With respect to this clonotype: As the CDR3 is not closed by the conserved phenylalanine or tryptophan, this likely results from a read error. The chain recombines TRBV7-9 with TRBJ2-7, with unresolved D. This CDR3 region has 14 residues. Germline CDR1 is SEHNR and CDR2 is FQNEAQ (reference sequence). The CDR3 region is CASSYPRSSYGQYL. The CDR3 DNA follows: TGTGCCAGCAGCTACCCTAGGAGCTCCTACGGGCAGTACTTG.

The sample holds a few counts of this clonotype. The chain couples TRBV7-2 to TRBJ2-7, with D hard to call. The end of the DNA fits TRBJ2-4 better, so the J call may be wrong. This CDR3 comprises 13 residues. CDR1 and CDR2 from the germline V gene are SGHTA and FQGNSA. As DNA, the CDR3 is TGTGCCAGCAGCTTACCTGGTCCACACATTCAGTACTTC. It translates to CASSLPGPHIQYF.

This clonotype has just one count. The J gene is TRBJ2-3, the V gene TRBV7-3, with D unresolved. V lost 6 bases and J lost 6, with 13 bases in between. The CDR3 loop spans 13 amino acids. Germline V gene lookup returns CDR1 SGHTA and CDR2 FQGTGA. CDR3 amino acids: CASRSAYLDTQYF. Here the CDR3 DNA reads TGTGCCAGCAGGTCCGCCTATTTGGATACGCAGTATTTT.

The rearrangement links TRBV2 to TRBJ2-7; 9 nucleotides agree with TRBD1. Germline loops: CDR1 SNHLY, CDR2 FYNNEI. The CDR3 is 15 residues long. V dropped 6 bases and J dropped 5; count of bases not matched to a gene: 11. CDR3 in DNA: TGTGCCAGCAGCTATACCGGGACAGGGCGTAACGAGCAGTACTTC. Translation: CASSYTGTGRNEQYF.

This clonotype was detected only a few times. J is TRBJ1-4 and V is TRBV28, with unresolved D. Germline CDR1 MDHEN, CDR2 SYDVKM. V was shortened by 2 bases and J by 7 bases, with 11 bases between the two germline ends. The length of the CDR3 is 14 residues. The CDR3 is CASSLVGPSEKLFF. The CDR3 DNA follows: TGTGCCAGCAGTTTAGTTGGACCTAGTGAAAAACTGTTTTTT.

The rearrangement joins TRBV15 to TRBJ2-1, with TRBD2 as a possible D gene (6 bases). Per germline, CDR1 LNHNV and CDR2 YYDKDF (reference sequence). The V gene lost 1 base and the J gene lost 5 bases, with 12 bases spanning the gap. This CDR3 is 15 amino acids long. Here the CDR3 DNA reads TGTGCCACCAGCAGAGTGGAGGACTACGACAATGAGCAGTTCTTC. Translation: CATSRVEDYDNEQFF.

The V and J genes are TRBV20-1 and TRBJ2-3, with 8 positions matching TRBD1. Trimming removed 0 bases from V and 2 bases from J; junction bases left unmatched: 7. CDR3 length equals 16 residues. Germline CDR1 is DFQATT and CDR2 is SNEGSKA (reference sequence). The CDR3 sequence: CSARDQGGQATDTQYF. The CDR3 DNA sequence: TGCAGTGCTAGAGATCAGGGGGGACAGGCCACAGATACGCAGTATTTT.

This clonotype was recorded at least ten times. CDR3 protein: CASSQAGLNYGYTF. CDR3 bases: TGTGCCAGCAGTCAGGCAGGCCTTAACTATGGCTACACCTTC. This chain links TRBV25-1 with TRBJ1-2; D not certain. Trimming took 5 bases from V and 1 from J, leaving 11 bases between them. Germline CDR1 MGHDK, CDR2 SYGVNS. The CDR3 sequence is 14 residues long.

The chain couples TRBV10-3 to TRBJ2-3; 9 positions agree with TRBD2. The V gene end was trimmed by 0 bases and the J gene end by 3 bases; junction bases not matched to a gene: 7. This CDR3 has 17 amino acids. CDR1 ENHRY and CDR2 SYGVKD come from the germline V gene. The CDR3 loop reads CAISESKASGVTDTQYF. CDR3 nucleotide sequence: TGTGCCATCAGTGAGTCGAAGGCTAGCGGGGTGACAGATACGCAGTATTTT.

This clonotype came up a few times. The rearrangement joins TRBV7-2 to TRBJ2-1; 7 bases align to TRBD2. The J call is uncertain, as TRBJ2-7 better fits the DNA end. CDR1 and CDR2 (germline): SGHTA, FQGNSA. This CDR3 region has 16 residues. The CDR3 DNA follows: TGTGCCAGCAGCCCCCGACAGCGGGGCTCCTACAATGAGCAGTACTTC. Its translation: CASSPRQRGSYNEQYF.

The chain has TRBV29-1 and TRBJ1-1; 8 bases agree with TRBD1. There are 14 residues in the CDR3. V was clipped by 4 bases and J by 9 bases; unmatched bases: 13. Per the germline V gene, CDR1 is SQVTM and CDR2 is ANQGSEA. The CDR3 here is CSVVRDRILPQAFF. CDR3 coding DNA: TGCAGCGTTGTAAGGGACAGGATATTACCCCAAGCTTTCTTT.

The genes are TRBV7-3 and TRBJ1-5; 9 bases map to TRBD1. V shed 5 bases and J 5 bases; nucleotides not matched to a gene: 10. Germline V CDR1 and CDR2: SGHTA, FQGTGA. The CDR3 runs 16 residues. CDR3 in DNA: TGTGCCAGCAGCCCCACGGGACAGGGTGTAGATCAGCCCCAGCATTTT. It encodes CASSPTGQGVDQPQHF.

This clonotype was seen more than once but under ten times. The chain couples TRBV14 to TRBJ2-7; D unclear. CDR1 and CDR2 from the germline V gene are SGHDN and FVKESK. The V and J ends lost 4 bases and 2 bases respectively, with 12 bases between them. The CDR3 is made up of 14 amino acids. The CDR3 loop is CASSRRGPTYEQYF. The CDR3 DNA sequence: TGTGCCAGCAGCCGCAGAGGACCAACCTACGAGCAGTACTTC.

The table lists this clonotype with a few counts. This chain joins TRBV10-3 and TRBJ2-4; no clear D gene. Judging by the DNA end, TRBJ2-7 fits better; the J call may be wrong. This CDR3 is built from 13 residues. Germline CDR1 and CDR2: ENHRY and SYGVKD. In nucleotides, the CDR3 is TGTGCCATCAGTGATCCCACATTATACGAGCAGTACTTC. This gives the protein CAISDPTLYEQYF.

A few counts support this clonotype. This chain links TRBV7-2 with TRBJ2-4, with TRBD1 matching 10 bases. The closer fit of TRBJ2-5 to the DNA end suggests the J call may be wrong. CDR1 and CDR2 from the germline V gene are SGHTA and FQGNSA. The CDR3 contains 15 residues. Here the CDR3 reads CASSLGDRGLETQYF. Written as DNA, the CDR3 is TGTGCCAGCAGCCTAGGGGACAGGGGATTAGAGACCCAGTACTTC.

The V gene is TRBV5-1, the J gene TRBJ2-1; D remains ambiguous. Deletions cut 0 bases from V and 3 bases from J, with 7 bases between. The CDR3 spans 14 residues. Germline CDR1 is SGHRS and CDR2 is YFSETQ. The CDR3 is CASSLAELYNEQFF. CDR3 DNA: TGCGCCAGCAGCTTGGCCGAGCTCTACAATGAGCAGTTCTTC.

The rearrangement links TRBV3-1 to TRBJ2-7; 13 nucleotides align to TRBD2. The V segment lost 4 bases and the J segment 6 bases; nucleotides outside the gene matches: 3. The length of the CDR3 is 14 residues. CDR1 and CDR2 from the germline V gene are LGHDT and YNNKEL (reference sequence). DNA of the CDR3: TGTGCCAGCAGCCGTCGGACTAGCGGGAGCGAGCAGTACTTC. Translated, it gives CASSRRTSGSEQYF.

In its sample, this clonotype was seen many times. The genes are TRBV29-1 and TRBJ1-6; TRBD1 agrees at 7 bases. Losses at the gene ends were 8 bases for V and 4 bases for J; bases not matched to a gene: 5. Germline CDR1 SQVTM, CDR2 ANQGSEA. The CDR3 sequence is 13 residues long. This CDR3 is CSTRDRYNSPLHF. DNA of the CDR3: TGCAGCACCCGGGACAGATATAATTCACCCCTCCACTTT.

This chain connects TRBV27 to TRBJ2-7, with D possibly TRBD1 on 6 matching bases. The germline V gene encodes CDR1 MNHEY and CDR2 SMNVEV (reference sequence). V dropped 5 bases and J dropped 4 bases, with 15 bases sitting between them. The CDR3 has 14 amino acids. The CDR3 DNA sequence: TGTGCCAGCAGTCATCAGGGGTTGGGGTACGAGCAGTACTTC. As protein: CASSHQGLGYEQYF.

The V and J genes are TRBV6-2 or TRBV6-3 and TRBJ2-5, with D possibly being TRBD2 (6 bases). CDR1 and CDR2 from the germline V gene are MNHEY and SVGEGT. V dropped 5 bases and J dropped 1 base, with 14 bases sitting between them. The CDR3 is made up of 15 amino acids. The CDR3 DNA reads TGTGCCAGCAGTCACGACGGGAGACGCCAAGAGACCCAGTACTTC. Amino acid sequence: CASSHDGRRQETQYF.

This clonotype was seen a single time. CDR3 sequence (DNA): TGTGCCAGCAGTCGCACCCAGCCGGGGGCGGGGGAGACCCAGTACTTC. It yields the protein CASSRTQPGAGETQYF. This chain links TRBV6-2 or TRBV6-3 with TRBJ2-5; either TRBD1 or TRBD2 may fit D (6 bases each). The CDR3 has 16 residues. Germline CDR1 and CDR2: MNHEY and SVGEGT. Trimming left V 5 bases short and J 5 bases short, with 21 bases between.

CDR3 nucleotide sequence: TGTGCCAGCAGCGAACGACAGATATACGAGCAGTACTTC. It yields the protein CASSERQIYEQYF. The chain joins TRBV12-3 or TRBV12-4 to TRBJ2-7; weak D call: TRBD1 (5 bases). Trimming removed 6 bases from V and 4 bases from J, with 13 bases in between. The CDR3 is made up of 13 amino acids.

This chain links TRBV6-5 with TRBJ2-1, with a weak D call TRBD2 (5 bases). Germline V gene sequence: CDR1 MNHEY, CDR2 SVGAGI. This CDR3 has 15 residues. V lost 4 bases and J 4 bases, leaving 14 bases between the germline ends. The CDR3 sequence is CASSFDRESYNEQFF. The DNA for the CDR3 is TGTGCCAGCAGTTTCGACCGGGAATCGTACAATGAGCAGTTCTTC.